The 28 T cell receptor beta chains given below trace back to one sample, sequenced in a study of neurological immune-mediated disorders. TCRdb used MiXCR to reprocess the 5' RACE reads, holding one entry per CDR3 protein. The table shows around 58,000 distinct CDR3 sequences, with 3% to 4% occurring only once. The sample consisted of PBMCs. All receptors come from a woman in her fifties or sixties with multiple sclerosis.

Ten or more counts support this clonotype. The chain couples TRBV10-3 to TRBJ2-7, with D perhaps TRBD1 (6 bases). CDR1 ENHRY and CDR2 SYGVKD come from the germline V gene. The CDR3 runs to 14 residues. Trimming took off 3 bases at V and 1 base at J, with 10 bases between the two ends. The DNA for the CDR3 is TGTGCCATCAGTGACACAGGGCTATCCTACGAGCAGTACTTC. Amino acids: CAISDTGLSYEQYF.

This clonotype occurred many times. This chain joins TRBV24-1 and TRBJ2-7, with unresolved D. Trimming removed 10 bases from V and 4 bases from J, with 19 bases in between. There are 14 residues in the CDR3. CDR1 and CDR2 (germline): KGHDR, SFDVKD. CDR3 sequence reads: CATTGPRESYEQYF. The CDR3 nucleotides are TGTGCCACGACCGGACCGCGCGAATCTTACGAGCAGTACTTC.

In this sample, this clonotype turned up many times. The chain combines TRBV20-1 with TRBJ2-7; no firm D call. CDR3 size: 12 residues. Germline CDR1 is DFQATT and CDR2 is SNEGSKA (reference sequence). V was cut by 2 bases and J by 0 bases, with 5 bases left in between. CDR3 nucleotide sequence: TGCAGTGCTAGACGCAGCTCCTACGAGCAGTACTTC. It encodes CSARRSSYEQYF.

This clonotype was detected only a few times. The chain couples TRBV3-2 to TRBJ2-4; whether TRBD1, the table's D call, matches the DNA was not checked. TRBV3-2 corresponds to a pseudogene. This CDR3 spans 16 amino acids. In DNA form, the CDR3 reads TGTGCCAGCAGCCTAACCGGGACAGGAGCCAAAAACATTCAGTACTTC. Its translation is CASSLTGTGAKNIQYF.

This clonotype was observed many times. CDR3 residues: CAISEGGQGVTEAFF. CDR3 DNA: TGTGCCATCAGTGAAGGGGGACAGGGGGTCACTGAAGCTTTCTTT. V and J are TRBV10-3 and TRBJ1-1; 11 positions agree with TRBD1. Germline lookup yields CDR1 ENHRY and CDR2 SYGVKD. This CDR3 comprises 15 residues. The V segment lost 3 bases and the J segment 4 bases; nucleotides outside the gene matches: 4.

This clonotype came up many times. The rearrangement joins TRBV5-1 to TRBJ2-1, with D possibly being TRBD2 (5 bases). CDR1 is SGHRS, CDR2 YFSETQ, per germline. This CDR3 comprises 12 residues. The V and J ends lost 0 bases and 9 bases respectively, with 7 bases between them. CDR3 bases: TGCGCCAGCAGCTTGGTGAGCGGTGAGCAGTTCTTC. This sequence encodes CASSLVSGEQFF.

This clonotype was recorded a few times. This chain links TRBV18 with TRBJ2-1; D is uncertain. This CDR3 spans 15 amino acids. The germline gives CDR1 KGHSH, CDR2 LQKENI. V was shortened by 3 bases and J by 0 bases, with 9 bases between the two germline ends. This CDR3 is CASSPGSSSYNEQFF. The CDR3 nucleotides read TGTGCCAGCTCACCGGGGTCAAGCTCCTACAATGAGCAGTTCTTC.

About this clonotype itself: This may be a read error: a much more frequent sequence differs by one nucleotide. V and J are TRBV20-1 and TRBJ1-1, with no clear D. V was shortened by 5 bases and J by 11 bases, with 15 bases between the two germline ends. CDR3 length: 11 amino acids. Germline CDR1 reads DFQATT; CDR2 reads SNEGSKA (reference sequence). This CDR3 is CSAWSEGVAFF. The CDR3, as DNA: TGCAGTGCTTGGAGCGAAGGAGTGGCTTTCTTT.

This clonotype was recorded at least ten times. DNA for the CDR3: TGCGCCAGCAGCTTGGATCAGGGGCTGGGCACTGAAGCTTTCTTT. As protein: CASSLDQGLGTEAFF. The V gene is TRBV5-1, the J gene TRBJ1-1, with a possible D match to TRBD1 (6 bases). CDR1 and CDR2 (germline): SGHRS, YFSETQ. This CDR3 has 15 amino acids. Trimming stripped 0 bases from V and 4 bases from J, with 13 bases between.

This clonotype has at least ten counts. This chain joins TRBV5-1 and TRBJ2-3, with unresolved D. Germline values: CDR1 SGHRS, CDR2 YFSETQ. The CDR3 runs 14 residues. Trimming removed 0 bases from V and 1 base from J, with 6 bases in between. CDR3 in amino acids: CASSLVIGTDTQYF. The CDR3 DNA follows: TGCGCCAGCAGCTTGGTAATCGGCACAGATACGCAGTATTTT.

This clonotype was seen ten or more times. This chain joins TRBV7-6 and TRBJ2-5, with no clear D. CDR3 length equals 16 residues. The V gene lost 10 bases and the J gene lost 1 base, with 22 bases spanning the gap. Germline CDR1 SGHVS, CDR2 FNYEAQ. The CDR3, as DNA: TGTGCCACCTCAATTAGGGCAGACGCGATCCAAGAGACCCAGTACTTC. It encodes CATSIRADAIQETQYF.

This clonotype was observed at least ten times. The rearrangement uses TRBV20-1 and TRBJ2-3, with 9 bases identical to TRBD2. J was trimmed by 2 bases and V by 0 bases; bases with no gene match: 9. The CDR3 is 17 residues long. Germline V lookup: CDR1 DFQATT, CDR2 SNEGSKA (reference sequence). CDR3 nucleotides: TGCAGTGCTAGAGATTGGCTAGCGGGGACCTACACAGATACGCAGTATTTT. Translated: CSARDWLAGTYTDTQYF.

With respect to this clonotype: This may come from a read error, since a much larger clone is one base off. The rearrangement uses TRBV5-1 and TRBJ2-5, with 9 bases matching TRBD2. V shed 3 bases, J shed 5 bases, and the junction held 5 bases outside the gene matches. This CDR3 has 14 residues. The germline V gene encodes CDR1 SGHRS and CDR2 YFSETQ. The CDR3: CASSYSGRPETQYF. As DNA, the CDR3 is TGCGCCAGCAGCTATAGCGGGAGACCGGAGACCCAGTACTTC.

About this clonotype: Possible read error: a much larger clone is one base away. J is TRBJ2-3 and V is TRBV28, with D perhaps matching TRBD2 (5 bases). Trimming left V 8 bases short and J 3 bases short, with 18 bases between. CDR1 is MDHEN, CDR2 SYDVKM, per germline. The CDR3 runs 15 residues. Here the CDR3 reads CASVEGLAETDTQYF. The CDR3 DNA follows: TGTGCCAGCGTAGAAGGGCTAGCTGAGACAGATACGCAGTATTTT. Variable domain in full (rest from reference TRBV28 and TRBJ2-3): DVKVTQSSRYLVKRTGEKVFLECVQDMDHENMFWYRQDPGLGLRLIYFSYDVKMKEKGDIPEGYSVSREKKERFSLILESASTNQTSMYLCASVEGLAETDTQYFGPGTRLTVL.

The chain has TRBV7-8 and TRBJ1-1; 7 bases fit TRBD1. The CDR3 sequence is 17 residues long. Looked up from germline, CDR1 is SGHVS and CDR2 is FQNEAQ. V dropped 5 bases and J dropped 0; count of bases not matched to a gene: 12. CDR3 region: CASSRDRVWGMNTEAFF. The CDR3 nucleotides are TGTGCCAGCAGCCGTGACAGGGTTTGGGGGATGAACACTGAAGCTTTCTTT.

This clonotype appeared many times. V is TRBV12-3 or TRBV12-4 and J is TRBJ1-1; TRBD1 is a possible D gene (6 bases). The CDR3 runs 18 residues. Trimming left V 3 bases short and J 5 bases short, with 25 bases between. In DNA, the CDR3 is TGTGCCAGCAGTTTCAGGGCGGGACACCGGGGGTTCGGGACTGAAGCTTTCTTT. It codes for CASSFRAGHRGFGTEAFF.

This clonotype has ten or more counts. The chain employs TRBV4-1 and TRBJ2-7; 8 bases are a match to TRBD2. In germline, CDR1 is MGHRA, CDR2 YSYEKL. Trimming took 0 bases from V and 4 from J; bases not matched to a gene: 14. The length of the CDR3 is 18 residues. The CDR3 bases are TGCGCCAGCAGCCAAGAGGTACAAGCGGGGGCCATCGTGTACGAGCAGTACTTC. Protein sequence: CASSQEVQAGAIVYEQYF.

This clonotype was found a few times. CDR3 nucleotide sequence: TGTGCCATCGGGAAGGGACAGGGCTCGAACACTGAAGCTTTCTTT. As protein: CAIGKGQGSNTEAFF. The gene calls are TRBV10-3 and TRBJ1-1, with TRBD1 identical over 9 bases. Germline V gene sequence: CDR1 ENHRY, CDR2 SYGVKD. The CDR3 consists of 15 residues. V was pared by 8 bases and J by 1 base, with 8 bases of the junction left unmatched.

This clonotype was recorded at least ten times. The chain employs TRBV7-8 and TRBJ2-7; the D gene is possibly TRBD2 (5 bases). V lost 1 base to trimming and J lost 3 bases, with 13 bases between them. Looked up from germline, CDR1 is SGHVS and CDR2 is FQNEAQ. There are 15 residues in the CDR3. CDR3 region: CASSLGGSAIYEQYF. CDR3 in DNA: TGTGCCAGCAGCTTAGGGGGTAGCGCGATCTACGAGCAGTACTTC. Variable domain in full (rest from reference TRBV7-8 and TRBJ2-7): GAGVSQSPRYKVAKRGQDVALRCDPISGHVSLFWYQQALGQGPEFLTYFQNEAQLDKSGLPSDRFFAERPEGSVSTLKIQRTQQEDSAVYLCASSLGGSAIYEQYFGPGTRLTVT.

In its sample, this clonotype was seen many times. The DNA for the CDR3 is TGTGCCAGCTCACCACGGGACAGGCTGCCAGATACGCAGTATTTT. Protein sequence: CASSPRDRLPDTQYF. The chain combines TRBV18 with TRBJ2-3; TRBD1 agrees at 8 bases. This CDR3 is 15 amino acids long. Per germline, CDR1 KGHSH and CDR2 LQKENI. The V segment lost 1 base and the J segment 4 bases; nucleotides outside the gene matches: 4.

In this sample, this clonotype turned up many times. The rearrangement joins TRBV20-1 to TRBJ2-4; D gene uncertain. The V and J ends lost 1 base and 2 bases respectively, with 6 bases between them. This CDR3 spans 13 amino acids. Germline V gives CDR1 DFQATT, CDR2 SNEGSKA (reference sequence). CDR3 bases: TGCAGTGCTAGAGCGCCGTCCAAAAACATTCAGTACTTC. It yields the protein CSARAPSKNIQYF.

The rearrangement links TRBV5-1 to TRBJ2-1; a weak D match, TRBD2 (5 bases). Trimming left V 7 bases short and J 2 bases short, with 16 bases between. The germline V gene encodes CDR1 SGHRS and CDR2 YFSETQ. The CDR3 runs to 15 residues. The CDR3 DNA reads TGCGCCAGCGGAAGTCCACTAGATACCTACAATGAGCAGTTCTTC. It specifies CASGSPLDTYNEQFF.

This clonotype was observed at least ten times. The chain employs TRBV5-1 and TRBJ1-4; D uncertain. The CDR3 is 15 residues long. Between the trimmed V and J ends, which lost 4 bases and 0 bases, there was a span of 10 bases. Germline V CDR1 and CDR2: SGHRS, YFSETQ. The CDR3 DNA reads as TGCGCCAGCAGCCTCGACGGGCCAACTAATGAAAAACTGTTTTTT. It yields the protein CASSLDGPTNEKLFF.

This clonotype was recorded many times. The chain carries TRBV18 and TRBJ2-5; no reliable D call. V was trimmed by 3 bases and J by 5 bases, leaving 16 bases between them. CDR1 is KGHSH, CDR2 LQKENI, per germline. The CDR3 is 15 amino acids. CDR3 coding DNA: TGTGCCAGCTCACCCAACCAGAACAACGGGGAGACCCAGTACTTC. It yields the protein CASSPNQNNGETQYF.

The table lists this clonotype with many counts. CDR3 DNA sequence: TGCAGTGCTAGAGATATCTTAGGAGCGGGGGGGTACGAGCAGTACTTC. Residues: CSARDILGAGGYEQYF. The chain has TRBV20-1 and TRBJ2-7; TRBD2 matches 10 bases. V dropped 0 bases and J dropped 4; count of bases not matched to a gene: 9. Germline CDR1 is DFQATT and CDR2 is SNEGSKA (reference sequence). The CDR3 runs 16 residues.

This clonotype was seen at least ten times. The chain employs TRBV7-2 and TRBJ2-3; 12 bases match TRBD2. The CDR3 is 15 amino acids. Germline CDR1 is SGHTA and CDR2 is FQGNSA. The V segment lost 5 bases and the J segment 9 bases; nucleotides outside the gene matches: 9. CDR3 amino acids: CASSRLAGARGTQYF. The CDR3 DNA reads as TGTGCCAGCAGCCGACTAGCGGGGGCCAGGGGGACGCAGTATTTT.

This clonotype was observed at least ten times. V gene TRBV27 combines with J gene TRBJ2-3; a weak D match, TRBD2 (5 bases). In germline, CDR1 is MNHEY, CDR2 SMNVEV (reference sequence). The length of the CDR3 is 14 residues. V dropped 5 bases and J dropped 2 bases, with 11 bases sitting between them. CDR3 residues: CASSSVGLTDTQYF. The CDR3 coding sequence is TGTGCCAGCAGTAGCGTAGGACTCACAGATACGCAGTATTTT.

This clonotype has ten or more counts. This sequence joins TRBV7-9 and TRBJ2-2; D uncertain. Trimming cost V 2 bases and J 6 bases, with 7 bases left between them. The CDR3 is 13 amino acids. CDR1 SEHNR and CDR2 FQNEAQ come from the germline V gene (reference sequence). CDR3 nucleotides: TGTGCCAGCAGCTTAATGGGGTCCGGGGAGCTGTTTTTT. Its protein product is CASSLMGSGELFF.